This TCR beta chain was sequenced in a study of regulatory T cells in long-lasting Graves disease. CDR3 regions were amplified by Arm-PCR using iRepertoire HTBI primers to build TCR beta libraries. MiXCR, applied by TCRdb to the multiplex PCR reads, yields one record per CDR3 protein. The data show 550,000 to 650,000 distinct CDR3 sequences, around 16% seen once. This clonotype was counted many times. Germline CDR1 reads SGHAT; CDR2 reads FQDESV (reference sequence). V was trimmed by 2 bases and J by 8 bases, leaving 21 bases between them. The CDR3 extends over 16 amino acids. Time point denoted: newly diagnosed GD, antithyroid drugs for less than 3 months. Extracted PBMC RNA gave rise to the TCR library. These data were also filed under a second study, of T cells in Graves' hyperthyroidism and ophthalmopathy.

This chain uses TRBV11-1 with TRBJ1-2, with unresolved D. This material consisted of peripheral blood mononuclear cells (PBMCs), taken at new diagnosis, from a patient treated with antithyroid drugs. This receptor was identified in a man aged 18 to 30 with Graves disease. The CDR3 sequence is CASSLSGLEGLEGYTF. The CDR3 DNA reads as TGTGCCAGCAGCTTATCCGGACTTGAGGGTCTAGAGGGCTACACCTTC.